This TCR beta chain originates from a study of T cell repertoires in cytomegalovirus infection. Study-level information: The authors relied on CMV epitopes, both recently identified HLA-C-restricted and well-studied HLA-B-restricted. It was the public TCR beta signatures that indicated both CMV infection and matching HLA type.

There are 13 residues in the CDR3. V lost 1 base and J 4 bases, leaving 7 bases between the germline ends. Germline V gives CDR1 MNHEY, CDR2 SMNVEV (reference sequence). Using its own MiXCR run on the reads, TCRdb lists one record per CDR3 protein. The table includes approximately 910,000 distinct CDR3 sequences, less than 40% detected once. In this sample, this clonotype turned up once. The antigen is unknown. The receptor's source is a human donor in good health (CMV status not recorded). Some clones in this sample may be carry-over from other donors' samples. The chain is built from TRBV27 and TRBJ1-1; maybe TRBD1 (5 bases). The source was cultured CD8+ T cells from PBMCs, collected from culture after CMV antigen stimulation. CDR3 in amino acids: CASSLWGFTEAFF. DNA for the CDR3: TGTGCCAGCAGTTTATGGGGGTTCACTGAAGCTTTCTTT.